The rows below give T cell receptor beta chains drawn from one sample of a study of T cell repertoires in cytomegalovirus infection. TCRdb reprocessed the reads via MiXCR and lists one record per CDR3 protein. The data show around 550,000 distinct CDR3 sequences, around 27% seen once. Sequences were obtained from PBMCs. Receptors were obtained from a human donor in good health (CMV status not recorded). Some clones in this sample may be carry-over from other donors' samples. CDR3s include the opening cysteine and the closing phenylalanine or tryptophan. The D gene is left open where the match is weak. Rows give clone size only sometimes, using once, few, many, or a class for an expanded clone.

v_call	clone_size	j_call	d_call	cdr3_aa	cdr3_nt
TRBV25-1	.	TRBJ1-2	.	CASGDTHGYTF	TGTGCCAGCGGTGACACTCATGGCTACACCTTC
TRBV27	few	TRBJ2-1	TRBD2	CASSLVGGRGYNEQFF	TGTGCCAGCAGTTTAGTTGGCGGGCGGGGGTACAATGAGCAGTTCTTC
TRBV7-3	.	TRBJ2-7	.	CASSPNGFTPYEQYF	TGTGCCAGCAGCCCTAACGGCTTCACCCCCTACGAGCAGTACTTC
TRBV28	.	TRBJ1-5	.	CASSSEDQPQHF	TGTGCCAGCAGTTCCGAGGATCAGCCCCAGCATTTT
TRBV6-2/TRBV6-3	many	TRBJ2-1	TRBD2	CASSNSWEGNEQFF	TGTGCCAGCAGTAACTCTTGGGAGGGGAATGAGCAGTTCTTC
TRBV12-3/TRBV12-4	few	TRBJ2-5	TRBD2	CASRALAGEETQYF	TGTGCCAGCAGAGCACTAGCGGGAGAAGAGACCCAGTACTTC
TRBV2	.	TRBJ2-1	.	CASQAYNEQFF	TGTGCCAGCCAGGCCTACAATGAGCAGTTCTTC
TRBV7-6	many	TRBJ2-6	.	CASSLLGAPSSGANVLTF	TGTGCCAGCAGCTTATTGGGGGCCCCGAGCTCTGGGGCCAACGTCCTGACTTTC
TRBV6-2/TRBV6-3	.	TRBJ2-7	TRBD2	CASRLGLETYEQYF	TGTGCCAGCAGATTGGGACTAGAAACCTACGAGCAGTACTTC
TRBV29-1	few	TRBJ2-3	.	CSVEGHQLGDTQYF	TGCAGCGTTGAGGGGCACCAACTCGGCGATACGCAGTATTTT
TRBV27	few	TRBJ1-3	TRBD1	CASSTRQGYTIYF	TGTGCCAGCAGTACGCGACAGGGTTACACCATATATTTT
TRBV2	.	TRBJ2-1	TRBD1	CASSDWGTGVNNEQFF	TGTGCCAGCAGTGATTGGGGGACAGGAGTCAACAATGAGCAGTTCTTC
TRBV20-1	.	TRBJ1-1	.	CSARVGRIGGTEAFF	TGCAGTGCTAGAGTGGGGCGGATAGGGGGAACTGAAGCTTTCTTT
TRBV10-3	.	TRBJ1-1	TRBD1	CAIRDRAEGDIGSAFF	TGTGCCATCAGGGACAGGGCGGAGGGGGATATAGGGTCAGCTTTCTTT
TRBV7-2	many	TRBJ2-5	.	CASSRLPSGETQYF	TGTGCCAGCAGCCGTTTGCCGTCCGGAGAGACCCAGTACTTC
TRBV7-8	few	TRBJ1-2	.	CASSESAGSPNYGYTF	TGTGCCAGCAGCGAGAGTGCTGGCAGTCCGAACTATGGCTACACCTTC
TRBV7-3	many	TRBJ2-2	.	CASSQNRVGSTGELFF	TGTGCCAGCAGCCAAAACAGGGTTGGCAGCACCGGGGAGCTGTTTTTT
TRBV20-1	few	TRBJ1-1	.	CSARDPGTDTEAFF	TGCAGTGCTAGAGACCCAGGGACGGACACTGAAGCTTTCTTT
TRBV12-3/TRBV12-4	few	TRBJ1-5	.	CASSFFSGSGQPQHF	TGTGCCAGCAGTTTTTTTTCAGGGTCGGGGCAGCCCCAGCATTTT
TRBV20-1	.	TRBJ2-5	TRBD1	CSARPETGGWRETQYF	TGCAGTGCTAGGCCTGAGACAGGGGGCTGGCGAGAGACCCAGTACTTC
TRBV7-2	many	TRBJ2-1	.	CASSLALASAYNEQFF	TGTGCCAGCAGCTTAGCGCTGGCTAGCGCATACAATGAGCAGTTCTTC
TRBV6-1	many	TRBJ2-1	TRBD1	CASSPTGGNEQFF	TGTGCCAGCAGTCCGACAGGGGGTAATGAGCAGTTCTTC
TRBV12-3/TRBV12-4	few	TRBJ1-2	TRBD1	CASSFGTGGGYTF	TGTGCCAGCAGTTTTGGGACAGGGGGAGGCTACACCTTC
TRBV29-1	.	TRBJ2-5	.	CSAVQETQYF	TGCAGCGCAGTACAAGAGACCCAGTACTTC
TRBV28	.	TRBJ1-1	TRBD1	CASSFSGTGNTEAFF	TGTGCCAGCAGTTTTTCCGGGACAGGGAACACTGAAGCTTTCTTT